This TCR beta chain was obtained from a study of CD8 T cells in ankylosing spondylitis. Overall study findings and caveats: In ankylosing spondylitis patients, matched synovial fluid reportedly showed significant enrichment of disease-linked clones. Some of the motif variants had earlier been found in reactive arthritis patients' fluid and blood. Ankylosing spondylitis blood appeared to be characterized by a TCR beta motif of several highly homologous variants.

This clonotype was observed a few times. The antigen is undetermined. Preparation of TCR beta libraries was done by quantitative 5'-RACE with molecular barcodes. TCRdb independently ran MiXCR on the 5' RACE reads; one entry per CDR3 protein. The sample includes about 240,000 distinct CDR3 sequences, 20% to 30% seen only once; the top ten take roughly 0.67%. This sequence was found in a male donor with ankylosing spondylitis or in good health (not recorded which). Material for sequencing was blood, either unsorted or a sorted T cell fraction (not recorded which).

In DNA, the CDR3 is TGTGCCAGCCCCGACACCCCGGGTTCAGGGAGTAAGGATCAGCCCCAGCATTTT. Translated: CASPDTPGSGSKDQPQHF. The V gene is TRBV3-1, the J gene TRBJ1-5; D perhaps matches TRBD1 (5 bases). Germline V gene lookup returns CDR1 LGHDT and CDR2 YNNKEL (reference sequence). V was trimmed by 8 bases and J by 5 bases, leaving 28 bases between them. This CDR3 region has 18 residues.